This T cell receptor (beta chain) stems from a study of cytomegalovirus exposure and HLA in healthy donors. On the study more broadly: The approximately 120 million unique TCR beta sequences, from about 179 million T cells, were found by an earlier analysis.

Note on this clone: Its cognate antigen is unknown.

Study-level findings and limits: Relative to the 666-donor mean, N-insertions were reportedly fewer in an Asian-associated ancestry cluster in a later analysis.

While unrecorded immune exposures were likely, the donors were nominally healthy when sampled. From germline, CDR1 is LNHDA and CDR2 SQIVND (reference sequence). The germline V and J ends were trimmed by 4 bases and 2 bases, with 18 bases remaining between them. This CDR3 contains 17 residues. The PCR ran on 60 Vbeta and 13 Jbeta primers. As originally analysed: The count from a later analysis was 60 million to 85 million unique TCR beta chains, roughly 11 million of them shared. The table came from immunoSEQ multiplex PCR; TCRdb's copy has only in-frame clones and leaves some out. That table gives V, J and clone size, and the DNA gave D and trimming. The repertoire holds about 97,000 clones, with about 70% as singletons.

V is TRBV19 and J is TRBJ1-5, with D perhaps TRBD1 (6 bases). The sequenced sample was PBMCs. The TCR sequence derives from a woman aged 40-49 years in good health and CMV-seronegative. The CDR3 sequence: CASSRSSGPGGNQPQHF. The CDR3 DNA reads TGTGCCAGTAGTAGATCGTCGGGCCCAGGGGGCAATCAGCCCCAGCATTTT.